The present TCR beta chain was sequenced within a study of OX40 agonist ivuxolimab in advanced cancers. Study as a whole: Aged about 20 to 80 with a mean of approximately 60 years, they were under 85% male. Antecedent anti-PD-1, anti-PD-L1 or anti-CTLA-4 therapy was permissible, with roughly 36% having received some.

Germline CDR1 and CDR2: SEHNR and FQNEAQ (reference sequence). The CDR3 consists of 14 residues. Trimming took 1 base from V and 2 from J, leaving 6 bases between them. General study points: The study did not work out the antigen specificity of the expanded peripheral T cells. More expanded clones were seen, on average, in CD8+ T cells than in CD4+.

Some clones are missing from TCRdb's copy, which holds only in-frame ones; the method was immunoSEQ multiplex PCR. This table has 25,000 to 35,000 clones, about 86% appearing once. This clone was counted only a few times. Its antigen is still unknown. V is TRBV7-9 and J is TRBJ1-3; no firm D call. Sequencing used CD4+ or CD8+ T cells sorted from blood, obtained in a trial of the OX40 agonist ivuxolimab. The sequence was obtained from an adult with an advanced solid tumor such as melanoma, head and neck, liver or kidney cancer. This CDR3 is CASSLGGTGNTIYF. The CDR3 nucleotides read TGTGCCAGCAGCTTAGGCGGAACTGGAAACACCATATATTTT.